This TCR beta chain was sequenced in a study of blood T cell repertoires in COVID-19. This clone was counted once. Original processing methods: Amplification of reference gene primers provided the estimated nucleated cell counts. Sequencing was performed with immunoSEQ multiplex PCR; in TCRdb, only in-frame clones are kept and a portion is missing. That table gives V, J and clone size, and the DNA gave D and trimming. This sample has roughly 330,000 clones, with more than 70% found just once. Material: PBMCs or T cells enriched from blood (not recorded which). The sequence was collected from a woman in her twenties or thirties who had recovered from COVID-19.

CDR3 nucleotides: TGTGCCAGCAGTTCATCCTCTTACTTCGCCGGGGAGCTGTTTTTT. Protein sequence: CASSSSSYFAGELFF. This chain links TRBV28 with TRBJ2-2, with D hard to call. The germline gives CDR1 MDHEN, CDR2 SYDVKM. Trimming stripped 4 bases from V and 6 bases from J, with 15 bases between. The CDR3 has 15 residues.